This entry concerns a single T cell receptor (beta chain). As yet, its antigen is unknown. These data belong to a study of cytomegalovirus exposure and HLA in healthy donors. Across the whole study: Most donors, roughly 77% of approximately 400 genotyped, fell in the Caucasian-associated ancestry cluster. Whole-study results and caveats: The classifier was said to identify cytomegalovirus status with high specificity and sensitivity. When analyzed later, a missense DCLRE1C variant was found to be linked to TCR beta V- and J-gene trimming.

The CDR3 has 13 amino acids. With 7 bases removed from V and 2 bases from J, the gap between germline ends came to 10 bases. Per the germline V gene, CDR1 is ENHRY and CDR2 is SYGVKD. With 60 Vbeta and 13 Jbeta primers, the PCR was carried out. Produced via immunoSEQ multiplex PCR; TCRdb's table is partial and in-frame only. Found here are 75,000 to 100,000 clones, 70% to 80% of them singletons; the top ten hold about 10%. Every donor was a healthy person donating bone marrow. Sequencing was done on a sample of PBMCs. The clonotype originates from a man between 18 and 29 years old in good health and CMV-seropositive. This chain uses TRBV10-3 with TRBJ2-3; tentative D call: TRBD2 (7 bases). The CDR3 DNA sequence: TGTGCCATCAAGGGGGGGGACACAGATACGCAGTATTTT. It codes for CAIKGGDTDTQYF.